These 20 T cell receptor beta chains were all obtained from the same sample, sequenced in a study of T cell repertoires in cytomegalovirus infection. TCRdb ran MiXCR on the reads and lists one entry per CDR3 protein. The data show roughly 250,000 distinct CDR3 sequences, about 23% seen once. Sequencing was carried out using CD8+ T cells from PBMCs. All receptors derive from a human donor in good health (CMV status not recorded). Some clones in this sample may be carry-over from other donors' samples.

The chain combines TRBV19 with TRBJ1-5; D gene ambiguous. The length of the CDR3 is 15 residues. CDR1 is LNHDA, CDR2 SQIVND, per germline (reference sequence). V dropped 2 bases and J dropped 0 bases, with 8 bases sitting between them. CDR3 region: CASSITDYSNQPQHF. CDR3 DNA sequence: TGTGCCAGTAGTATAACAGACTATAGCAATCAGCCCCAGCATTTT.

The table lists this clonotype with a few counts. The V and J genes are TRBV27 and TRBJ2-2; no clear D gene. The CDR3 totals 12 residues. The germline V and J ends were trimmed by 10 bases and 3 bases, with 9 bases remaining between them. The germline V gene encodes CDR1 MNHEY and CDR2 SMNVEV (reference sequence). CDR3 in amino acids: CATKEYTGELFF. CDR3 nucleotides: TGTGCCACCAAAGAGTACACCGGGGAGCTGTTTTTT.

This clonotype was counted only a few times. The rearrangement joins TRBV20-1 to TRBJ2-1; D may be TRBD1 (5 bases). The V gene lost 8 bases and the J gene lost 5 bases, with 10 bases spanning the gap. Looked up from germline, CDR1 is DFQATT and CDR2 is SNEGSKA (reference sequence). This CDR3 has 11 residues. The CDR3 DNA reads TGCAGTCCCAGGGTAAACAATGAGCAGTTCTTC. It encodes CSPRVNNEQFF.

In its sample, this clonotype was seen a few times. Germline is not matched at one junction end, which may reflect a read error. This rearrangement joins TRBV5-4 to TRBJ1-1; D remains ambiguous. Germline V lookup: CDR1 SGHNT, CDR2 YYREEE (reference sequence). The CDR3 contains 13 residues. The CDR3 DNA follows: TGTGCCAGCAGCTTCGGACGGAACGCTGAAGCTTTCTTT. Its translation is CASSFGRNAEAFF. Using reference TRBV5-4 and TRBJ1-1 for the parts outside the CDR3, the full variable domain is ETGVTQSPTHLIKTRGQQVTLRCSSQSGHNTVSWYQQALGQGPQFIFQYYREEENGRGNFPPRFSGLQFPNYSSELNVNALELDDSALYLCASSFGRNAEAFFGQGTRLTVV.

V gene TRBV28 combines with J gene TRBJ2-5; D remains ambiguous. The germline CDR1 and CDR2 sequences are MDHEN and SYDVKM. V lost 6 bases, J lost 2 bases, and 13 bases lay in between. The CDR3 loop spans 14 amino acids. The CDR3 spells CASRPERAQETQYF. The CDR3 bases are TGTGCCAGCAGGCCCGAAAGGGCACAAGAGACCCAGTACTTC.

The DNA of the CDR3 is TGTGCCAGCAGCTCAAGCGGGGGCCTCTCCTACGAGCAGTACTTC. This translates into CASSSSGGLSYEQYF. J is TRBJ2-7 and V is TRBV13; 8 nucleotides agree with TRBD2. From germline, CDR1 is PRHDT and CDR2 FYEKMQ (reference sequence). The CDR3 extends over 15 amino acids. Trimming removed 4 bases from V and 0 bases from J; junction bases left unmatched: 5.

The V call is TRBV28, the J call TRBJ1-4; 7 positions agree with TRBD1. This CDR3 has 16 amino acids. Germline trimming cut 5 bases from V and 8 bases from J; bases unmatched to any gene: 14. Germline-derived CDR1 and CDR2 are MDHEN and SYDVKM. The CDR3 DNA reads TGTGCCAGCAGTCCAATCAGGGGGGCTGAGGGGGAAAAACTGTTTTTT. Translation gives CASSPIRGAEGEKLFF.

This clonotype was seen more than once but under ten times. V is TRBV10-3 and J is TRBJ1-6; a possible D gene is TRBD1 (5 bases). V gave up 5 bases and J gave up 4 bases, with 9 bases separating them. Per germline, CDR1 ENHRY and CDR2 SYGVKD. The CDR3 contains 14 residues. The CDR3 DNA is TGTGCCATCAGTCTGGACACATATAATTCACCCCTCCACTTT. Its translation: CAISLDTYNSPLHF.

This clonotype showed up just a few times. This chain connects TRBV29-1 to TRBJ1-2; TRBD1 matches at 8 bases. CDR1 SQVTM and CDR2 ANQGSEA come from the germline V gene. Trimming took 7 bases from V and 5 from J; bases not matched to a gene: 6. The CDR3 loop spans 12 amino acids. The CDR3 here is CSARTGTYGYTF. CDR3 DNA: TGCAGCGCCAGGACAGGGACATATGGCTACACCTTC.

This clonotype turned up a few times. This chain joins TRBV2 and TRBJ2-1, with D perhaps TRBD2 (5 bases). V was pared by 3 bases and J by 0 bases, with 15 bases between. Germline CDR1 reads SNHLY; CDR2 reads FYNNEI. CDR3 length: 17 residues. CDR3 nucleotide sequence: TGTGCCAGCAGTGACCCTGAGGGTAGCCTCTCCTACAATGAGCAGTTCTTC. Translation gives CASSDPEGSLSYNEQFF.

CDR3 residues: CASSSRTVREKLFF. CDR3 DNA: TGTGCCAGCAGCTCCCGGACCGTTCGGGAAAAACTGTTTTTT. V usage is TRBV2 and J usage is TRBJ1-4, with no clear D. The germline V gene has CDR1 SNHLY and CDR2 FYNNEI. The CDR3 consists of 14 residues. The V and J ends lost 6 bases and 8 bases respectively, with 16 bases between them.

In this sample, this clonotype turned up many times. The chain links TRBV27 to TRBJ1-1; 7 nucleotides align to TRBD1. CDR1 is MNHEY, CDR2 SMNVEV, per germline (reference sequence). V was pared by 5 bases and J by 3 bases, with 6 bases of the junction left unmatched. The CDR3 has 14 amino acids. The CDR3 region has the DNA TGTGCCAGCAGTGTAGACAGGGCCTACACTGAAGCTTTCTTT. Its protein is CASSVDRAYTEAFF.

This clonotype showed up just a few times. The genes are TRBV28 and TRBJ2-1; D is unclear. This CDR3 region has 12 residues. With 4 bases removed from V and 8 bases from J, the gap between germline ends came to 9 bases. CDR1 is MDHEN, CDR2 SYDVKM, per germline. This CDR3 is CASSSIYHEQFF. In nucleotides, the CDR3 is TGTGCCAGCAGTTCGATCTATCATGAGCAGTTCTTC.

The chain links TRBV6-6 to TRBJ1-5, with D unresolved. Germline-derived CDR1 and CDR2 are MNHNY and SVGAGI (reference sequence). V lost 11 bases to trimming and J lost 1 base, with 12 bases between them. The CDR3 sequence is 13 residues long. The CDR3 bases are TGTGCCGGAGGACGGCTCAGCAATCAGCCCCAGCATTTT. As protein: CAGGRLSNQPQHF.

CDR3 region: CALGGMNTEAFF. CDR3 nucleotides: TGTGCCCTTGGGGGGATGAACACTGAAGCTTTCTTT. This chain uses TRBV28 with TRBJ1-1; maybe TRBD1 (5 bases). The germline V gene has CDR1 MDHEN and CDR2 SYDVKM. The V end was cut by 11 bases, the J end by 0 bases, with 10 bases between. The CDR3 runs to 12 residues.

This clonotype was found many times. The chain is built from TRBV25-1 and TRBJ1-1, with 9 bases lining up with TRBD1. The CDR3 contains 15 residues. Germline-derived CDR1 and CDR2 are MGHDK and SYGVNS. With 3 bases clipped from V and 5 bases from J, the junction kept 7 bases outside the gene matches. In nucleotides, the CDR3 is TGTGCCAGCAGTGACTTAGACAGGGGGTATACTGAAGCTTTCTTT. Its translation: CASSDLDRGYTEAFF.

This clonotype was observed a few times. V and J are TRBV6-2 or TRBV6-3 and TRBJ2-7; TRBD1 matches at 8 bases. The CDR3 contains 17 residues. V shed 2 bases and J 0 bases; nucleotides not matched to a gene: 9. The germline gives CDR1 MNHEY, CDR2 SVGEGT. The CDR3 reads CASSYPRRTGNSYEQYF. In nucleotides, the CDR3 is TGTGCCAGCAGTTACCCCAGGCGGACAGGGAACTCCTACGAGCAGTACTTC.

The rearrangement uses TRBV7-6 and TRBJ2-5, with D hard to call. V was pared by 5 bases and J by 0 bases, with 16 bases between. The CDR3 is made up of 16 amino acids. Germline V gives CDR1 SGHVS, CDR2 FNYEAQ. CDR3 protein: CASSAVPRRHQETQYF. The CDR3 DNA sequence: TGTGCCAGCAGCGCCGTGCCAAGGAGACACCAAGAGACCCAGTACTTC.

The rearrangement uses TRBV24-1 and TRBJ2-1; no definite D call. Germline CDR1 reads KGHDR; CDR2 reads SFDVKD. The CDR3 consists of 16 residues. The V end lost 4 bases, the J end lost 2 bases, and 14 bases lay between the germline ends. This CDR3 reads CATSEVGSPPYNEQFF. The CDR3 nucleotides are TGTGCCACCAGTGAGGTCGGGTCCCCCCCCTACAATGAGCAGTTCTTC.

This clonotype was recorded at least ten times. This rearrangement joins TRBV20-1 to TRBJ2-7, with D uncertain. The CDR3 sequence is 12 residues long. V was clipped by 4 bases and J by 0 bases, with 7 bases between them. The germline gives CDR1 DFQATT, CDR2 SNEGSKA (reference sequence). The CDR3 DNA reads as TGCAGTGCTACACCAGGCTCCTACGAGCAGTACTTC. This translates into CSATPGSYEQYF.